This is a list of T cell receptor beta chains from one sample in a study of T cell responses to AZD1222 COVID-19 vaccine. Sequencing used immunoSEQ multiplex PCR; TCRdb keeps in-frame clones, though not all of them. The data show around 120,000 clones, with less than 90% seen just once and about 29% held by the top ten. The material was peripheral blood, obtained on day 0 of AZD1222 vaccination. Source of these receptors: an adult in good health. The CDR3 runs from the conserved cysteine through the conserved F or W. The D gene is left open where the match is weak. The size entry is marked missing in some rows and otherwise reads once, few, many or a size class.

CDR3 protein: CASSQGRNTGELFF; CDR3 DNA: TGTGCCAGCAGTCAGGGGCGTAACACCGGGGAGCTGTTTTTT; V gene: TRBV7-3; D gene: -; J gene: TRBJ2-2; clone size: -
CDR3 protein: CATCLWGAAEKLFF; CDR3 DNA: TGTGCCACCTGTCTGTGGGGGGCGGCTGAAAAACTGTTTTTT; V gene: TRBV24-1; D gene: -; J gene: TRBJ1-4; clone size: -
CDR3 protein: CASSLTSGSFTGELFF; CDR3 DNA: TGTGCCAGCAGCCTCACTAGCGGGAGCTTCACCGGGGAGCTGTTTTTT; V gene: TRBV2; D gene: TRBD2; J gene: TRBJ2-2; clone size: -
CDR3 protein: CASSSGQGSGNTIYF; CDR3 DNA: TGTGCCAGCAGCTCCGGACAGGGGTCTGGAAACACCATATATTTT; V gene: TRBV7-3; D gene: TRBD1; J gene: TRBJ1-3; clone size: -
CDR3 protein: CASSFGTSGTDEQFF; CDR3 DNA: TGCGCCAGCAGCTTCGGGACTAGCGGGACCGATGAGCAGTTCTTC; V gene: TRBV5-1; D gene: TRBD2; J gene: TRBJ2-1; clone size: -
CDR3 protein: CASSYGQGHNQPQHF; CDR3 DNA: TGTGCCAGCAGTTACGGGCAGGGTCATAATCAGCCCCAGCATTTT; V gene: TRBV27; D gene: -; J gene: TRBJ1-5; clone size: -
CDR3 protein: CASSLGLVYNEQFF; CDR3 DNA: TGTGCCAGCAGCCTCGGACTAGTATATAATGAGCAGTTCTTC; V gene: TRBV4-2; D gene: TRBD2; J gene: TRBJ2-1; clone size: -
CDR3 protein: CASSLAGLHRAFF; CDR3 DNA: TGTGCCAGCAGCTTAGCGGGACTACATCGAGCTTTCTTT; V gene: TRBV7-9; D gene: -; J gene: TRBJ1-1; clone size: -
CDR3 protein: CASSTNTDTQYF; CDR3 DNA: TGTGCCAGCAGTACGAACACAGATACGCAGTATTTT; V gene: TRBV6-2/TRBV6-3; D gene: -; J gene: TRBJ2-3; clone size: -
CDR3 protein: CASSLSRDDEQFF; CDR3 DNA: TGTGCCAGCAGCCTCTCCAGGGATGATGAGCAGTTCTTC; V gene: TRBV7-3; D gene: -; J gene: TRBJ2-1; clone size: -
CDR3 protein: CASSLGGGSHAETQYF; CDR3 DNA: TGCGCCAGCAGCTTGGGCGGGGGTAGTCATGCGGAGACCCAGTACTTC; V gene: TRBV5-1; D gene: TRBD2; J gene: TRBJ2-5; clone size: once
CDR3 protein: CASSSDRAGELFF; CDR3 DNA: TGTGCCAGCAGCTCGGACAGGGCCGGGGAGCTGTTTTTT; V gene: TRBV7-8; D gene: TRBD1; J gene: TRBJ2-2; clone size: -
CDR3 protein: CASSSAWDSPLHF; CDR3 DNA: TGTGCCAGCAGCTCCGCGTGGGATTCACCCCTCCACTTT; V gene: TRBV5-4; D gene: -; J gene: TRBJ1-6; clone size: -
CDR3 protein: CASSFGDRRNAFF; CDR3 DNA: TGTGCCAGCAGTTTCGGGGACAGAAGAAACGCTTTCTTT; V gene: TRBV28; D gene: TRBD1; J gene: TRBJ1-1; clone size: -
CDR3 protein: CASSPQSSRNQETQYF; CDR3 DNA: TGTGCCAGCTCACCCCAATCCAGCCGAAATCAAGAGACCCAGTACTTC; V gene: TRBV18; D gene: -; J gene: TRBJ2-5; clone size: -
CDR3 protein: CASSLALQSSGNTIYF; CDR3 DNA: TGTGCCAGCAGCTTGGCGCTACAGTCCTCTGGAAACACCATATATTTT; V gene: TRBV5-8; D gene: -; J gene: TRBJ1-3; clone size: -
CDR3 protein: CASSSQVAAFF; CDR3 DNA: TGTGCCAGCAGTTCACAGGTTGCAGCTTTCTTT; V gene: TRBV7-6; D gene: -; J gene: TRBJ1-1; clone size: -
CDR3 protein: CASSQGVDYGNTIYF; CDR3 DNA: TGTGCCAGCTCACAGGGGGTAGACTATGGAAACACCATATATTTT; V gene: TRBV18; D gene: -; J gene: TRBJ1-3; clone size: -
CDR3 protein: CASSYSSGSSYEQYF; CDR3 DNA: TGTGCCAGCAGTTATTCATCGGGGTCCTCCTACGAGCAGTACTTC; V gene: TRBV6-5; D gene: -; J gene: TRBJ2-7; clone size: -
CDR3 protein: CASSLGLAGEFQETQYF; CDR3 DNA: TGTGCCAGCAGCTTGGGACTAGCGGGGGAATTTCAAGAGACCCAGTACTTC; V gene: TRBV7-9; D gene: TRBD2; J gene: TRBJ2-5; clone size: -
CDR3 protein: CASRTGTGHGYTF; CDR3 DNA: TGTGCCAGTAGAACCGGGACAGGGCATGGCTACACCTTC; V gene: TRBV19; D gene: TRBD1; J gene: TRBJ1-2; clone size: few
CDR3 protein: CASSGWVWDRGMSEAFF; CDR3 DNA: TGTGCCAGCAGCGGGTGGGTCTGGGACAGGGGGATGAGTGAAGCTTTCTTT; V gene: TRBV21-1; D gene: -; J gene: TRBJ1-1; clone size: once
CDR3 protein: CAWTGLAGGAYNEQFF; CDR3 DNA: TGTGCCTGGACGGGACTAGCGGGAGGCGCCTACAATGAGCAGTTCTTC; V gene: TRBV30; D gene: TRBD2; J gene: TRBJ2-1; clone size: -
CDR3 protein: CASGGQPQHF; CDR3 DNA: TGTGCCAGCGGGGGGCAGCCCCAGCATTTT; V gene: TRBV2; D gene: -; J gene: TRBJ1-5; clone size: -
CDR3 protein: CAWTRQGDTGELFF; CDR3 DNA: TGTGCCTGGACGCGACAGGGCGACACCGGGGAGCTGTTTTTT; V gene: TRBV30; D gene: TRBD1; J gene: TRBJ2-2; clone size: -